This T cell receptor (beta chain) was sequenced during a study of blood T cell repertoires in COVID-19. About the study: Collection of acute and convalescent COVID-19 samples took place in the United States, Italy and Spain. PBMCs, B-cell-depleted T cells, or T cells provided the cDNA or gDNA that made up the material.

Trimming at V came to 3 bases and at J to 0 bases, leaving 10 bases not matched to a gene. In germline, CDR1 is LGHNT, CDR2 FRNRAP. This CDR3 contains 19 residues. The data were produced by immunoSEQ multiplex PCR, yet TCRdb's version contains in-frame clones alone and is incomplete. The data hold roughly 80,000 clones, with about 85% observed a single time. The receptor comes from a human donor in a cohort sampled during active COVID-19. The specimen sequenced was peripheral blood. The V and J genes are TRBV12-5 and TRBJ1-3; 11 bases match TRBD1. The CDR3 loop reads CASGLWTGGMGSSGNTIYF. In nucleotides, the CDR3 is TGTGCTAGTGGTTTATGGACAGGGGGCATGGGGAGCTCTGGAAACACCATATATTTT. Full variable domain (remainder filled in from reference TRBV12-5 and TRBJ1-3): DARVTQTPRHKVTEMGQEVTMRCQPILGHNTVFWYRQTMMQGLELLAYFRNRAPLDDSGMPKDRFSAEMPDATLATLKIQPSEPRDSAVYFCASGLWTGGMGSSGNTIYFGEGSWLTVV.